This T cell receptor beta chain is drawn from a study of blood T cells in healthy people across ages. Findings of the study overall: Estimates of total diversity, which came from one million sequenced T cells, were considered to be underestimates. Diversity of TCR beta correlated strongly with naive T cell percentage.

Concerning this clonotype itself: What it binds is unknown. This could be a read error, since a much larger clone is one nucleotide away.

A sample-barcoded 5' primer and a J-beta primer mix were used in a second PCR of roughly 6 to 11 cycles. Researchers report that a template-switch adaptor with 12 random nucleotides tagged each cDNA molecule. Each CDR3 protein is one row after TCRdb ran MiXCR on the 5' RACE reads. The sample has about 640,000 distinct CDR3 sequences; approximately 40% are singletons. The CDR3 is 13 amino acids. The ends were cut back, 7 bases at V and 6 bases at J, with 16 bases in the middle. Germline CDR1 reads SNHLY; CDR2 reads FYNNEI. Donors each provided about 9.5 milliliters of peripheral blood. The source is a man older than 75 in good health. Sequenced material: blood. The chain joins TRBV2 to TRBJ2-7; possible D gene TRBD2, 6 bases. This CDR3 reads CASNREFSSEQYF. CDR3 DNA: TGTGCCAGCAATCGGGAGTTCTCCAGCGAGCAGTACTTC.